The 30 T cell receptor beta chains below come from one sample, sequenced in a study of cytomegalovirus exposure and HLA in healthy donors. The PCR used 60 Vbeta and 13 Jbeta primers. The protocol was immunoSEQ multiplex PCR, while the TCRdb copy is restricted to in-frame clones and leaves out a portion. The sample table sets out more than 40,000 clones. The source material was PBMCs. The source is a man aged 35 to 55 in good health and CMV-seropositive.

DNA for the CDR3: TGTGCCAGCAGCTTAGACGGGGGTTTCACCGGGGAGCTGTTTTTT. It encodes CASSLDGGFTGELFF. This rearrangement joins TRBV7-2 to TRBJ2-2; TRBD2 is a possible D gene (6 bases). V was cut by 1 base and J by 4 bases, with 10 bases left in between. The V gene's germline CDR1 is SGHTA and CDR2 FQGNSA. The CDR3 is 15 residues long.

This sequence joins TRBV4-2 and TRBJ2-1; TRBD2 aligns across 11 bases. V gave up 1 base and J gave up 6 bases; unmatched junction bases: 2. The germline V gene has CDR1 LGHNA and CDR2 YNFKEQ. This CDR3 spans 15 amino acids. The CDR3 DNA follows: TGTGCCAGCAGCCAAGTACTAGCGGGGGCCAATGAGCAGTTCTTC. It encodes CASSQVLAGANEQFF.

The V call is TRBV19, the J call TRBJ2-6, with D perhaps matching TRBD2 (6 bases). With 6 bases removed from V and 1 base from J, the gap between germline ends came to 13 bases. Per the germline V gene, CDR1 is LNHDA and CDR2 is SQIVND (reference sequence). This CDR3 spans 16 amino acids. The CDR3 spells CASSGDWGSGANVLTF. Here the CDR3 DNA reads TGTGCCAGTAGCGGGGACTGGGGTTCTGGGGCCAACGTCCTGACTTTC.

V gene TRBV29-1 combines with J gene TRBJ2-7, with 10 bases identical to TRBD2. With V trimmed by 6 bases and J by 0 bases, 8 bases remained unmatched. This CDR3 is 15 amino acids long. The germline gives CDR1 SQVTM, CDR2 ANQGSEA. For the CDR3, the DNA is TGCAGCGTCCTAAAACTAGCGGGAAACTCCTACGAGCAGTACTTC. This translates into CSVLKLAGNSYEQYF.

The chain links TRBV28 to TRBJ1-5; TRBD1 might be the D (6 bases). The germline V and J ends were trimmed by 4 bases and 3 bases, with 10 bases remaining between them. CDR1 MDHEN and CDR2 SYDVKM come from the germline V gene. The CDR3 length is 14 residues. CDR3 in DNA: TGTGCCAGCAGTTCAACAGGGTTCAATCAGCCCCAGCATTTT. Amino acids: CASSSTGFNQPQHF.

The chain recombines TRBV6-5 with TRBJ1-5; 8 bases align to TRBD1. The CDR3 length is 13 residues. The ends lost 8 bases at V and 7 bases at J; junction bases unmatched: 7. Germline assignment: CDR1 MNHEY and CDR2 SVGAGI. This chain's CDR3 is CASAGTGGQPQHF. Here the CDR3 DNA reads TGTGCCAGCGCCGGGACAGGCGGACAGCCCCAGCATTTT.

The V and J genes are TRBV7-2 and TRBJ2-5, with 9 bases matching TRBD2. The germline gives CDR1 SGHTA, CDR2 FQGNSA. The CDR3 contains 16 residues. J gave up 5 bases and V 5 bases, and 12 bases lay outside the gene matches. This chain's CDR3 is CASSPAGRGGFETQYF. CDR3 nucleotide sequence: TGTGCCAGCAGCCCCGCCGGGCGGGGGGGCTTTGAGACCCAGTACTTC.

The chain has TRBV6-1 and TRBJ2-7; maybe TRBD1 (5 bases). From germline, CDR1 is MNHNS and CDR2 SASEGT. The CDR3 consists of 15 residues. Trimming removed 6 bases from V and 2 bases from J, with 17 bases in between. The CDR3, as DNA: TGTGCCAGCAGCCCCGGGCCCAGGGTGGCCTACGAGCAGTACTTC. As protein: CASSPGPRVAYEQYF.

In DNA form, the CDR3 reads TGTGCCAGCAAACGCCTGCCGGGGGGGTACACCGGGGAGCTGTTTTTT. This translates into CASKRLPGGYTGELFF. This chain joins TRBV27 and TRBJ2-2, with 8 bases lining up with TRBD2. V shed 7 bases, J shed 3 bases, and the junction held 10 bases outside the gene matches. Germline V gene data show CDR1 as MNHEY and CDR2 as SMNVEV (reference sequence). CDR3 length: 16 residues.

The chain carries TRBV7-9 and TRBJ2-7; 7 bases line up with TRBD2. The ends lost 6 bases at V and 1 base at J; junction bases unmatched: 12. CDR3 length: 16 amino acids. Germline-derived CDR1 and CDR2 are SEHNR and FQNEAQ (reference sequence). The CDR3 sequence is CASSPETSAISYEQYF. Here the CDR3 DNA reads TGTGCCAGCAGTCCGGAAACTAGCGCCATATCCTACGAGCAGTACTTC.

Written as DNA, the CDR3 is TGTGCCTGGGGGGGACAGGGCACCGGGGAGCTGTTTTTT. Translation gives CAWGGQGTGELFF. This sequence joins TRBV30 and TRBJ2-2; 9 positions agree with TRBD1. Germline V lookup: CDR1 GTSNPN, CDR2 SVGIG (reference sequence). J gave up 4 bases and V 5 bases, and 2 bases lay outside the gene matches. CDR3 length equals 13 residues.

V and J are TRBV30 and TRBJ2-2; possibly TRBD1 for D (5 bases). The CDR3 is 11 residues long. Per the germline V gene, CDR1 is GTSNPN and CDR2 is SVGIG (reference sequence). V was trimmed by 4 bases and J by 8 bases, leaving 8 bases between them. CDR3 sequence: CAWIRGGELFF. The CDR3 DNA reads as TGTGCCTGGATAAGGGGAGGGGAGCTGTTTTTT. Filled out from reference TRBV30 and TRBJ2-2, the complete variable domain reads SQTIHQWPATLVQPVGSPLSLECTVEGTSNPNLYWYRQAAGRGLQLLFYSVGIGQISSEVPQNLSASRPQDRQFILSSKKLLLSDSGFYLCAWIRGGELFFGEGSRLTVL.

The CDR3 loop reads CASSSQGASGELFF. The CDR3 nucleotides read TGCGCCAGCAGCTCACAGGGGGCGTCCGGGGAGCTGTTTTTT. The chain is built from TRBV5-1 and TRBJ2-2, with 9 bases that match TRBD1. V dropped 3 bases and J dropped 6; count of bases not matched to a gene: 3. The CDR3 sequence is 14 residues long. Germline V gives CDR1 SGHRS, CDR2 YFSETQ.

The chain links TRBV9 to TRBJ2-5; 7 nucleotides line up with TRBD1. CDR3 length equals 14 residues. The germline CDR1 and CDR2 sequences are SGDLS and YYNGEE. With 2 bases clipped from V and 5 bases from J, the junction kept 6 bases outside the gene matches. CDR3 sequence: CASSVDTGAETQYF. The CDR3 DNA reads as TGTGCCAGCAGCGTGGATACAGGGGCTGAGACCCAGTACTTC.

This chain joins TRBV4-2 and TRBJ1-5, with D perhaps matching TRBD1 (5 bases). Germline-derived CDR1 and CDR2 are LGHNA and YNFKEQ. The CDR3 sequence is 14 residues long. V was shortened by 0 bases and J by 6 bases, with 9 bases between the two germline ends. CDR3 residues: CASSQDDRLQPQHF. The CDR3 DNA sequence: TGTGCCAGCAGCCAAGATGACAGACTTCAGCCCCAGCATTTT.

V usage is TRBV4-2 and J usage is TRBJ1-1, with TRBD1 matching over 9 bases. Germline V lookup: CDR1 LGHNA, CDR2 YNFKEQ. V dropped 3 bases and J dropped 1; count of bases not matched to a gene: 6. The CDR3 runs to 16 residues. The CDR3 nucleotides read TGTGCCAGCAGCCACGTCGGGACAGGGAAGAACACTGAAGCTTTCTTT. Its translation: CASSHVGTGKNTEAFF.

The V gene is TRBV6-6, the J gene TRBJ2-5; 7 bases fit TRBD1. The ends lost 2 bases at V and 2 bases at J; junction bases unmatched: 2. Germline V gene sequence: CDR1 MNHNY, CDR2 SVGAGI (reference sequence). The CDR3 loop spans 14 amino acids. The CDR3 DNA sequence: TGTGCCAGCAGTTACGGACAGGCGCAAGAGACCCAGTACTTC. Residues: CASSYGQAQETQYF.

The chain combines TRBV9 with TRBJ2-3, with D possibly TRBD2 on 6 matching bases. V was trimmed by 0 bases and J by 3 bases, leaving 11 bases between them. The CDR3 length is 15 residues. Germline-derived CDR1 and CDR2 are SGDLS and YYNGEE. As DNA, the CDR3 is TGTGCCAGCAGCGTAGACGGAGGGAAAACAGATACGCAGTATTTT. It is translated as CASSVDGGKTDTQYF.

The V and J genes are TRBV4-3 and TRBJ2-7; a weak D match, TRBD1 (6 bases). Germline loops: CDR1 LGHNA, CDR2 YSLEER. The length of the CDR3 is 14 residues. Trimming cost V 1 base and J 7 bases, with 14 bases left between them. The CDR3 here is CASSQGRGHWEQYF. In nucleotides, the CDR3 is TGCGCCAGCAGCCAAGGCAGGGGCCACTGGGAGCAGTACTTC.

This chain links TRBV27 with TRBJ2-7; D gene ambiguous. V dropped 2 bases and J dropped 1 base, with 15 bases sitting between them. The CDR3 covers 16 residues. Germline V lookup: CDR1 MNHEY, CDR2 SMNVEV (reference sequence). The CDR3 loop is CASSLRLRSLSYEQYF. The CDR3 DNA follows: TGTGCCAGCAGTTTACGACTTCGAAGTTTGTCCTACGAGCAGTACTTC.

As DNA, the CDR3 is TGTGCCAGCAGCGTAGGGCAGGGTACTAACTATGGCTACACCTTC. It codes for CASSVGQGTNYGYTF. This chain joins TRBV7-6 and TRBJ1-2; a possible D gene is TRBD1 (5 bases). CDR1 and CDR2 (germline): SGHVS, FNYEAQ. V was clipped by 5 bases and J by 0 bases, with 13 bases between them. The CDR3 is made up of 15 amino acids.

The chain couples TRBV5-6 to TRBJ1-5; tentatively, D is TRBD1 (6 bases). The CDR3 extends over 12 amino acids. Trimming took off 1 base at V and 7 bases at J, with 6 bases between the two ends. CDR1 and CDR2 from the germline V gene are SGHDT and YYEEEE. CDR3 in amino acids: CASSLQGQPQHF. For the CDR3, the DNA is TGTGCCAGCAGCTTGCAGGGGCAGCCCCAGCATTTT.

The genes are TRBV11-3 and TRBJ2-3; TRBD2 aligns across 7 bases. Germline values: CDR1 SGHNT, CDR2 YENEEA. The J segment lost 4 bases and the V segment lost 5 bases, leaving 6 bases of the junction unmatched. The CDR3 contains 14 residues. The CDR3 DNA sequence: TGTGCCAGCAGCCCGAGCGGGAATGCAGATACGCAGTATTTT. Amino acid sequence: CASSPSGNADTQYF.

The chain joins TRBV29-1 to TRBJ2-5; 9 bases map to TRBD1. Germline CDR1 and CDR2: SQVTM and ANQGSEA. The CDR3 is 15 residues long. The trim removed 7 bases at V and 2 bases at J, leaving 11 bases unmatched. Written as DNA, the CDR3 is TGCAGCGCCTATCCGGGACAGGGCATACAAGAGACCCAGTACTTC. It specifies CSAYPGQGIQETQYF.

The chain combines TRBV9 with TRBJ2-3, with TRBD1 matching over 12 bases. Germline V CDR1 and CDR2: SGDLS, YYNGEE. The ends lost 0 bases at V and 2 bases at J; junction bases unmatched: 7. This CDR3 is 18 amino acids long. This CDR3 is CASSVAGGTGGDTDTQYF. CDR3 nucleotide sequence: TGTGCCAGCAGCGTAGCTGGGGGGACAGGGGGCGACACAGATACGCAGTATTTT. The full variable domain, rest sourced from reference TRBV9 and TRBJ2-3, is DSGVTQTPKHLITATGQRVTLRCSPRSGDLSVYWYQQSLDQGLQFLIQYYNGEERAKGNILERFSAQQFPDLHSELNLSSLELGDSALYFCASSVAGGTGGDTDTQYFGPGTRLTVL.

Concerning this clone: Other nucleotide sequences in the sample specify the same CDR3. The chain has TRBV2 and TRBJ2-7; weak D call: TRBD2 (6 bases). This CDR3 spans 14 amino acids. Germline-derived CDR1 and CDR2 are SNHLY and FYNNEI. V was cut by 6 bases and J by 3 bases, with 15 bases left in between. The CDR3 reads CASRARDSFYEQYF. The CDR3 DNA sequence: TGTGCCAGCAGGGCCCGGGACTCTTTCTACGAGCAGTACTTC.

The chain carries TRBV19 and TRBJ1-5, with TRBD1 matching over 10 bases. V shed 3 bases and J 9 bases; nucleotides not matched to a gene: 5. There are 14 residues in the CDR3. The germline V gene has CDR1 LNHDA and CDR2 SQIVND (reference sequence). The DNA of the CDR3 is TGTGCCAGTAGTATTCGACAGGGGGCGAGGCCCCAGCATTTT. Its translation is CASSIRQGARPQHF. The whole variable domain, filled in from reference TRBV19 and TRBJ1-5, reads DGGITQSPKYLFRKEGQNVTLSCEQNLNHDAMYWYRQDPGQGLRLIYYSQIVNDFQKGDIAEGYSVSREKKESFPLTVTSAQKNPTAFYLCASSIRQGARPQHFGDGTRLSIL.

The CDR3 DNA is TGCGCCAGCAGCCAAGATCGTCGGAGGGGGCAGTATTTT. Translation gives CASSQDRRRGQYF. The chain links TRBV4-3 to TRBJ2-3, with D possibly matching TRBD2 (6 bases). Germline CDR1 is LGHNA and CDR2 is YSLEER. The CDR3 has 13 residues. The V end lost 0 bases, the J end lost 11 bases, and 12 bases lay between the germline ends.

The chain couples TRBV29-1 to TRBJ2-3; D possibly corresponds to TRBD1 (6 bases). V lost 2 bases and J lost 0, with 9 bases in between. The CDR3 has 14 amino acids. Germline-derived CDR1 and CDR2 are SQVTM and ANQGSEA. The CDR3 spells CSVELRGSTDTQYF. CDR3 sequence (DNA): TGCAGCGTTGAACTTAGGGGGAGCACAGATACGCAGTATTTT.

The chain combines TRBV9 with TRBJ2-3, with a tentative D call TRBD2 (5 bases). The CDR3 sequence is 15 residues long. The germline V gene has CDR1 SGDLS and CDR2 YYNGEE. Trimming cost V 1 base and J 0 bases, with 9 bases left between them. The CDR3 loop reads CASSVRGESTDTQYF. The DNA for the CDR3 is TGTGCCAGCAGCGTACGGGGAGAGAGCACAGATACGCAGTATTTT. The full variable domain, in which reference TRBV9 and TRBJ2-3 provide the parts outside the CDR3, is DSGVTQTPKHLITATGQRVTLRCSPRSGDLSVYWYQQSLDQGLQFLIQYYNGEERAKGNILERFSAQQFPDLHSELNLSSLELGDSALYFCASSVRGESTDTQYFGPGTRLTVL.